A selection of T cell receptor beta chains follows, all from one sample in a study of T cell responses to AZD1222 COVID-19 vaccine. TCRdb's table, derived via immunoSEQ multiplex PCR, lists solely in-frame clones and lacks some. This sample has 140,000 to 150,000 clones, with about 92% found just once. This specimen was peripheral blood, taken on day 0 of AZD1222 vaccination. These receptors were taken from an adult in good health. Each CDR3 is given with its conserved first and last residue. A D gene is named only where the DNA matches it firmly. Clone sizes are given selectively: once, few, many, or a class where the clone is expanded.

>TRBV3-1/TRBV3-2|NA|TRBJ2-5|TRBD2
CASSQDRLAGVRYQETQYF
TGTGCCAGCAGCCAAGATCGGCTAGCGGGGGTTAGGTACCAAGAGACCCAGTACTTC
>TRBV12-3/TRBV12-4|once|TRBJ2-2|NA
CASSPRGTGELFF
TGTGCCAGCAGTCCCAGGGGCACCGGGGAGCTGTTTTTT
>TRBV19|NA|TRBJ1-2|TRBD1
CASSDGTDYGYTF
TGTGCCAGTAGTGACGGGACAGACTATGGCTACACCTTC
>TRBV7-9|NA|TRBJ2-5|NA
CASSLSGTEEGETQYF
TGTGCCAGCAGCCTTTCTGGGACGGAGGAGGGAGAGACCCAGTACTTC
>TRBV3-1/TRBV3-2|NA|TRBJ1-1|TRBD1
CASSQAPGQGGTEAFF
TGTGCCAGCAGCCAGGCTCCGGGACAGGGAGGAACTGAAGCTTTCTTT
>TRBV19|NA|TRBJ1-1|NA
CASSPQDGAMKWGTEAFF
TGTGCCAGTAGTCCTCAGGACGGGGCTATGAAGTGGGGCACTGAAGCTTTCTTT
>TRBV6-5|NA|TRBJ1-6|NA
CASRKFSSYNSPLHF
TGTGCCAGCAGGAAGTTCAGCTCCTATAATTCACCCCTCCACTTT
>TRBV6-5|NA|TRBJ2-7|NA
CASLRGSYEQYF
TGTGCCAGCTTACGGGGGTCCTACGAGCAGTACTTC
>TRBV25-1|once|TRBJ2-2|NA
CASSEFPPTGELFF
TGTGCCAGCAGTGAATTTCCCCCCACCGGGGAGCTGTTTTTT
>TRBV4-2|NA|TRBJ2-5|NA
CASSGSGGSETQYF
TGTGCCAGCAGCGGATCGGGGGGCTCAGAGACCCAGTACTTC
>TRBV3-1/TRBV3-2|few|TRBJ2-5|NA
CQQETQYF
TGTCAGCAAGAGACCCAGTACTTC
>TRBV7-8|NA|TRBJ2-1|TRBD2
CASSFRTSGTYNEQFF
TGTGCCAGCAGCTTCCGGACTAGCGGGACCTACAATGAGCAGTTCTTC
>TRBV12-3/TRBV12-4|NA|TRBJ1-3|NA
CASSLVQANTIYF
TGTGCCAGCAGTTTAGTACAGGCAAACACCATATATTTT
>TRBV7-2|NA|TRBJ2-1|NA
CASSPRPRQDNEQFF
TGTGCCAGCAGCCCGCGACCGAGACAGGACAATGAGCAGTTCTTC
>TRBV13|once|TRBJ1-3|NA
CASSLGRVLGNTIYF
TGTGCCAGCAGCTTAGGCAGGGTGTTGGGAAACACCATATATTTT
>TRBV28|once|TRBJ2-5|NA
CASSPRGGLVKTQYF
TGTGCCAGCAGCCCTAGGGGGGGTTTGGTAAAGACCCAGTACTTC
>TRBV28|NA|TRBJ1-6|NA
CASSLGASPLHF
TGTGCCAGCAGTTTAGGGGCTTCACCCCTCCACTTT
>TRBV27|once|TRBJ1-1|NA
CASSLEGPFRANTEAFF
TGTGCCAGCAGTTTAGAAGGCCCTTTTAGAGCGAACACTGAAGCTTTCTTT
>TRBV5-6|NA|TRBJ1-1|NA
CASSGGTFSAFF
TGTGCCAGCAGCGGGGGGACATTCTCGGCTTTCTTT
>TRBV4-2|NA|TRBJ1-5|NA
CASSQASYSNQPQHF
TGTGCCAGCAGCCAAGCTTCGTATAGCAATCAGCCCCAGCATTTT
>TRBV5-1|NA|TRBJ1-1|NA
CASSLTGLTEAFF
TGCGCCAGCAGCTTGACAGGGTTGACTGAAGCTTTCTTT
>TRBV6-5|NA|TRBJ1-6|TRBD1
CASADRGSSSPLHF
TGTGCCAGCGCGGACAGGGGGTCATCTTCACCCCTCCACTTT
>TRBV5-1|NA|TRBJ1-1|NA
CASSLGTDTMNTEAFF
TGCGCCAGCAGCTTGGGGACAGATACCATGAACACTGAAGCTTTCTTT
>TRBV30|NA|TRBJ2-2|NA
CAWSAFNTGELFF
TGTGCCTGGAGTGCGTTTAACACCGGGGAGCTGTTTTTT